Presented here are 31 T cell receptor beta chains from one specimen sequenced in a study of T cells expressing NK-cell markers. TCRdb reprocessed the 5' RACE reads and stores each CDR3 protein as one record, lacking DNA. This repertoire includes some 340,000 distinct CDR3 sequences. Specimen: blood T cells: a sorted CD56 or NKG2C T cell subset, CD4+ or CD8+ T cells, or bulk PBMC T cells (not recorded which). All receptors come from a man aged 18-75 years in good health.

This chain connects TRBV20-1 to TRBJ2-5; TCRdb's D call, TRBD1, is unchecked because there is no DNA. Germline V lookup: CDR1 DFQATT, CDR2 SNEGSKA (reference sequence). This CDR3 contains 14 residues. CDR3 sequence reads: CSARQGRTGETQYF.

This chain connects TRBV4-1 to TRBJ2-2; TCRdb's D call, TRBD2, is unchecked because there is no DNA. Germline lookup yields CDR1 MGHRA and CDR2 YSYEKL. CDR3 length equals 21 residues. The CDR3 spells CASSPGPILLAGGSNTGELFF.

The V and J genes are TRBV2 and TRBJ1-4. The CDR3 length is 13 residues. Germline CDR1 is SNHLY and CDR2 is FYNNEI. CDR3 loop: CASRREGSEKLFF.

This chain connects TRBV15 to TRBJ1-6; TCRdb's assignment of TRBD1 cannot be checked, as there is no DNA. The CDR3 consists of 16 residues. Germline V gene lookup returns CDR1 LNHNV and CDR2 YYDKDF (reference sequence). This CDR3 is CATSRDRGENNSPLHF.

The chain employs TRBV7-2 and TRBJ2-3. CDR1 and CDR2 (germline): SGHTA, FQGNSA. The CDR3 loop spans 15 amino acids. The CDR3 reads CASSLFTPGTDTQYF.

V usage is TRBV4-2 and J usage is TRBJ2-2; TCRdb calls TRBD1, which cannot be checked without DNA. Germline V gene data show CDR1 as LGHNA and CDR2 as YNFKEQ. The CDR3 loop spans 15 amino acids. This CDR3 is CASSQRTGDGGELFF.

CDR3 sequence reads: CASSDWASGGPEQYF. The V call is TRBV11-2, the J call TRBJ2-7; there is no DNA to check the TCRdb D call of TRBD2. Germline CDR1 reads SGHAT; CDR2 reads FQNNGV. The CDR3 totals 15 residues.

This chain joins TRBV19 and TRBJ2-5; TCRdb designates TRBD1, a call that cannot be tested without DNA. This CDR3 comprises 16 residues. Germline loops: CDR1 LNHDA, CDR2 SQIVND (reference sequence). The chain's CDR3 is CASSNAVNPRGGTQYF.

The genes are TRBV18 and TRBJ1-6; TCRdb outputs TRBD1, but without DNA this stays unchecked. The CDR3 runs 15 residues. Germline V gene sequence: CDR1 KGHSH, CDR2 LQKENI. CDR3 region: CASSPAGVGDSPLHF.

The chain uses TRBV5-1 and TRBJ2-7; TCRdb proposes TRBD1, but this gene call is untestable without DNA. This CDR3 has 14 amino acids. Germline V gene lookup returns CDR1 SGHRS and CDR2 YFSETQ. CDR3 sequence reads: CASSFFGGEGEQYF.

The rearrangement uses TRBV12-3 or TRBV12-4 and TRBJ1-1; lacking DNA, the TRBD1 call made by TCRdb goes unchecked. There are 16 residues in the CDR3. The CDR3 loop reads CASSAVSGGVNTEAFF.

The CDR3 region is CASSGLLAGPYNEQFF. The chain recombines TRBV5-6 with TRBJ2-1; TCRdb picks TRBD2, but there is no DNA to check that call. The germline V gene has CDR1 SGHDT and CDR2 YYEEEE. This CDR3 is 16 amino acids long.

V is TRBV6-1 and J is TRBJ1-1; TCRdb's D call of TRBD1 is untestable without DNA. Germline CDR1 MNHNS, CDR2 SASEGT. The CDR3 contains 17 residues. This CDR3 reads CASSDPGAGVMNTEAFF.

The chain couples TRBV24-1 to TRBJ2-4; lacking DNA, the TRBD1 call made by TCRdb goes unchecked. CDR3 size: 16 residues. Germline lookup yields CDR1 KGHDR and CDR2 SFDVKD. CDR3 loop: CATSDLFGGFKNIQYF.

The rearrangement uses TRBV30 and TRBJ2-1; TCRdb gives TRBD2 as the D gene, but with no DNA this cannot be confirmed. The germline V gene encodes CDR1 GTSNPN and CDR2 SVGIG (reference sequence). The CDR3 loop spans 17 amino acids. CDR3 loop: CAWSVYIAGGSYNEQFF.

V usage is TRBV24-1 and J usage is TRBJ1-5; the TRBD1 assignment by TCRdb is unverifiable without DNA. CDR1 is KGHDR and CDR2 is SFDVKD in the germline V gene. The CDR3 totals 16 residues. CDR3 sequence: CATSDSRKGGNQPQHF.

The CDR3 reads CASTRDGNQPQHF. The rearrangement links TRBV28 to TRBJ1-5; TCRdb's D call, TRBD1, is unchecked because there is no DNA. This CDR3 comprises 13 residues. Germline values: CDR1 MDHEN, CDR2 SYDVKM. Variable domain in full (rest from reference TRBV28 and TRBJ1-5): DVKVTQSSRYLVKRTGEKVFLECVQDMDHENMFWYRQDPGLGLRLIYFSYDVKMKEKGDIPEGYSVSREKKERFSLILESASTNQTSMYLCASTRDGNQPQHFGDGTRLSIL.

The rearrangement uses TRBV7-2 and TRBJ2-3; there is no DNA to check the TCRdb D call of TRBD2. This CDR3 contains 15 residues. CDR1 SGHTA and CDR2 FQGNSA come from the germline V gene. Here the CDR3 reads CASSLVALAGTTQYF.

This rearrangement joins TRBV7-2 to TRBJ2-7; TCRdb returns TRBD1, unconfirmable since there is no DNA. This CDR3 has 16 amino acids. Germline CDR1 SGHTA, CDR2 FQGNSA. The CDR3 sequence is CASSFYPPTGGEEQYF.

This chain uses TRBV29-1 with TRBJ2-3; TCRdb reports TRBD2, a call that lacks DNA to check it against. The germline V gene encodes CDR1 SQVTM and CDR2 ANQGSEA. The CDR3 totals 16 residues. The CDR3 spells CSVLDRTSGVTDTQYF.

The CDR3 loop is CSVESNTGFGYEQYF. V gene TRBV29-1 combines with J gene TRBJ2-7; lacking DNA, the TRBD1 call made by TCRdb goes unchecked. The CDR3 extends over 15 amino acids. Germline CDR1 SQVTM, CDR2 ANQGSEA.

This chain links TRBV30 with TRBJ1-5; the TCRdb D gene call, TRBD1, has no DNA to confirm it. The CDR3 consists of 16 residues. From germline, CDR1 is GTSNPN and CDR2 SVGIG (reference sequence). The CDR3 region is CAWSVRDRGTNQPQHF.

The chain combines TRBV5-6 with TRBJ1-1. The CDR3 sequence is 15 residues long. Looked up from germline, CDR1 is SGHDT and CDR2 is YYEEEE. The CDR3 protein is CASSLAFVGLTEAFF. Using reference TRBV5-6 and TRBJ1-1 for the parts outside the CDR3, the full variable domain is DAGVTQSPTHLIKTRGQQVTLRCSPKSGHDTVSWYQQALGQGPQFIFQYYEEEERQRGNFPDRFSGHQFPNYSSELNVNALLLGDSALYLCASSLAFVGLTEAFFGQGTRLTVV.

The chain uses TRBV7-9 and TRBJ2-7; TCRdb gives TRBD1 as the D gene, but with no DNA this cannot be confirmed. The length of the CDR3 is 15 residues. CDR1 and CDR2 (germline): SEHNR, FQNEAQ (reference sequence). The CDR3 reads CASSRRGQGRLEQYF. The full variable domain, its missing parts supplied by reference TRBV7-9 and TRBJ2-7, is DTGVSQNPRHKITKRGQNVTFRCDPISEHNRLYWYRQTLGQGPEFLTYFQNEAQLEKSRLLSDRFSAERPKGSFSTLEIQRTEQGDSAMYLCASSRRGQGRLEQYFGPGTRLTVT.

The V call is TRBV19, the J call TRBJ2-3. The CDR3 loop spans 16 amino acids. From germline, CDR1 is LNHDA and CDR2 SQIVND (reference sequence). The chain's CDR3 is CASSIRKLPSTDTQYF. The full variable domain, completed using reference TRBV19 and TRBJ2-3, is DGGITQSPKYLFRKEGQNVTLSCEQNLNHDAMYWYRQDPGQGLRLIYYSQIVNDFQKGDIAEGYSVSREKKESFPLTVTSAQKNPTAFYLCASSIRKLPSTDTQYFGPGTRLTVL.

CDR3 amino acids: CASSFRGPSTDTQYF. V gene TRBV5-1 combines with J gene TRBJ2-3; absent DNA, TCRdb's TRBD1 call cannot be checked. Germline V gives CDR1 SGHRS, CDR2 YFSETQ. This CDR3 has 15 amino acids.

The CDR3 spells CASSYSLVGRNEKLFF. The rearrangement uses TRBV6-5 and TRBJ1-4. This CDR3 is 16 amino acids long. Germline V gene sequence: CDR1 MNHEY, CDR2 SVGAGI.

This sequence joins TRBV6-5 and TRBJ2-4; TCRdb picks TRBD1, but there is no DNA to check that call. CDR3 length equals 17 residues. CDR1 MNHEY and CDR2 SVGAGI come from the germline V gene. Here the CDR3 reads CASSYIGGALAKNIQYF.

The V and J genes are TRBV27 and TRBJ1-2. Germline assignment: CDR1 MNHEY and CDR2 SMNVEV (reference sequence). There are 12 residues in the CDR3. CDR3 region: CASSASGYGYTF.

The chain employs TRBV12-3 or TRBV12-4 and TRBJ1-5; TCRdb gives TRBD1 as the D gene, but with no DNA this cannot be confirmed. The CDR3 is 16 residues long. Here the CDR3 reads CASTSTGTGRGQPQHF.

This chain joins TRBV18 and TRBJ2-1. The CDR3 contains 15 residues. CDR1 KGHSH and CDR2 LQKENI come from the germline V gene. CDR3: CASSRPVYSYNEQFF.